The present entry profiles one T cell receptor (beta chain) with its context. Its cognate antigen has yet to be identified. No much larger clonotype is one base removed from it; base qualities were not supplied. Each collaborating institution followed its own protocols to collect whole blood in K2EDTA tubes. For TCRbeta analysis, collaborators shipped samples in one of three forms: frozen whole blood, isolated PBMCs, or DNA extracted from either of those sample types. TCRbeta CDR3 regions were amplified from genomic DNA by means of the immunoSEQ Assay, a bias-controlled multiplex PCR. The authors' analysis ran thus. Within the assay, amplification of reference gene primers was used to estimate how many nucleated cells each sample contained. To quantify the absolute abundance of each unique TCRbeta CDR3 rearrangement, sequence reads were collapsed and filtered. Productive Simpson clonality was computed per sample as the square root of Simpson's diversity index over productive rearrangements. This is the immuneACCESS table as TCRdb keeps it, with only in-frame sequences that have V and J called. A part of the clones is gone; compared with another copy, unresolved V genes explain less than half, and the rest is unexplained. D and trimming come from the DNA, and the V and J calls and clone size come from that table. In all, the sample holds about 83,000 clones, and over 85% of those were seen once. The biggest ten clones account for more than 15% of the sample.

This specimen comes from a study of blood T cell repertoires in COVID-19 (dated by TCRdb to 2020 to 2021). Describing the broader study: The collaborator samples originated in the United States, Italy and Spain and spanned the acute and convalescent phases of COVID-19. The repertoires were made available in a free public database intended to serve as a resource for research on the immune response to SARS-CoV-2. Where available, HLA class I and class II types were obtained from metadata supplied by the sample provider rather than from assay-based typing. The material from the prospective study consisted of cDNA or gDNA derived from T cells, B-cell-depleted T cells, or PBMCs. Samples came from the ongoing ImmuneRACE study (first 160 participants) plus 1,254 subjects from 6 global collaborators. Nearly every sample came with metadata listing a de-identified subject ID, COVID-19 status, age in years and sex. Deeply sampled blood TCRbeta repertoires from subjects exposed to, actively infected with, or recovered from COVID-19 were included in the dataset. General conclusions and limits of the study: The quantity of clinical and demographic metadata differed by source and by participant and was supplied without curation.

The CDR3, cysteine through phenylalanine, is 14 amino acids long. Only the CDR3 region is kept as DNA, spanning 42 bases read in frame from base 1. V loses 5 bases of germline sequence and J loses 4 bases, and the interval between the two ends is 15 bases. CDR1 and CDR2, looked up from the germline V gene, are SGHRS and YFSETQ. The sequence was obtained from a woman aged 80 or older with active or convalescent COVID-19. The sequence links TRBV5-1 to TRBJ1-2, with no confident D gene call. The specimen was peripheral blood. The bases are TGCGCCAGCAGTAACCTGGAGGGCCCCTATGGCTACACCTTC. It specifies CASSNLEGPYGYTF. This CDR3, with the reference TRBV5-1 and TRBJ1-2 proteins standing in past its ends, gives the full variable domain KAGVTQTPRYLIKTRGQQVTLSCSPISGHRSVSWYQQTPGQGLQFLFEYFSETQRNKGNFPGRFSGRQFSNSRSEMNVSTLELGDSALYLCASSNLEGPYGYTFGSGTRLTVV.